These T cell receptor beta chains were read from a single sample in a study of cytomegalovirus exposure and HLA in healthy donors. Produced via immunoSEQ multiplex PCR; TCRdb's table is partial and in-frame only. Of 80,000 to 90,000 clones listed, more than 65% are singletons. The sequenced sample consisted of PBMCs. These receptors were collected from a man aged 30 to 39 in good health and CMV-seronegative. The CDR3 runs from the conserved cysteine through the conserved F or W. Each record gives: J gene, D gene, clone size, V gene, CDR3 protein, CDR3 DNA. A D gene is named only where the DNA matches it firmly. Clone size, where shown, is once, few, many, or a class for clones that have expanded.

TRBJ1-1,-,medium-sized,TRBV5-4,CASSLDQSNTEAFF,TGTGCCAGCAGCTTGGACCAGTCGAACACTGAAGCTTTCTTT
TRBJ2-3,TRBD2,-,TRBV30,CAWSVVAGVDTQYF,TGTGCCTGGAGTGTCGTGGCGGGGGTCGATACGCAGTATTTT
TRBJ1-3,-,-,TRBV7-8,CASSPQGGGNTIYF,TGTGCCAGCAGCCCCCAGGGTGGGGGAAACACCATATATTTT
TRBJ1-1,-,-,TRBV14,CASSQVGGARTEAFF,TGTGCCAGCAGCCAAGTAGGGGGGGCGCGTACTGAAGCTTTCTTT
TRBJ2-7,-,-,TRBV5-8,CASSPTGMSYEQYF,TGTGCCAGCAGCCCTACGGGGATGTCCTACGAGCAGTACTTC
TRBJ2-1,-,-,TRBV5-4,CASSLKGVDEQFF,TGTGCCAGCAGCTTAAAAGGGGTGGATGAGCAGTTCTTC
TRBJ1-4,-,-,TRBV4-1,CASSQDSATNEKLFF,TGCGCCAGCAGCCAAGATAGTGCAACTAATGAAAAACTGTTTTTT
TRBJ1-1,-,-,TRBV9,CASRRVTENTEAFF,TGTGCCAGCAGGAGGGTTACGGAGAACACTGAAGCTTTCTTT
TRBJ1-4,TRBD1,-,TRBV19,CASTMGRGRNNEKLFF,TGTGCCAGTACCATGGGCAGGGGGAGGAATAATGAAAAACTGTTTTTT
TRBJ2-5,-,-,TRBV21-1,CASTKGQPLETQYF,TGTGCCAGCACCAAGGGCCAGCCCCTAGAGACCCAGTACTTC
TRBJ2-7,-,-,TRBV5-6,CASSRDYEQYF,TGTGCCAGCAGCCGGGACTACGAGCAGTACTTC
TRBJ2-1,-,-,TRBV11-3,CASSPGPGIWNEQFF,TGTGCCAGCAGCCCCGGACCAGGGATCTGGAATGAGCAGTTCTTC
TRBJ1-1,TRBD1,-,TRBV5-1,CASRSTGGYTEAFF,TGCGCCAGCAGATCGACAGGGGGCTACACTGAAGCTTTCTTT
TRBJ2-4,-,-,TRBV12-5,CASGLGTPAKNIQYF,TGTGCTAGTGGTTTGGGGACTCCCGCCAAAAACATTCAGTACTTC
TRBJ2-4,-,few,TRBV6-1,CASSEIGVADNVIAKNIQYF,TGTGCCAGCAGTGAAATCGGGGTAGCCGATAACGTTATAGCCAAAAACATTCAGTACTTC
TRBJ1-3,TRBD1,-,TRBV7-8,CASSFSAGTGAINTIYF,TGTGCCAGCAGTTTTTCCGCCGGGACAGGGGCAATAAACACCATATATTTT
TRBJ2-2,-,-,TRBV29-1,CSVEQGLSGELFF,TGCAGCGTTGAACAGGGGCTGTCCGGGGAGCTGTTTTTT
TRBJ1-5,TRBD1,-,TRBV2,CASRDKDRGPWGNQPQHF,TGTGCCAGCAGAGATAAGGACAGGGGACCTTGGGGCAATCAGCCCCAGCATTTT
TRBJ2-2,-,-,TRBV10-3,CAILPNRDKDLGELFF,TGTGCCATTCTCCCAAACCGGGACAAGGATCTCGGGGAGCTGTTTTTT
TRBJ1-1,TRBD1,few,TRBV4-1,CASSPPGTANTEAFF,TGCGCCAGCAGCCCCCCGGGGACAGCGAACACTGAAGCTTTCTTT
TRBJ1-1,TRBD1,-,TRBV13,CASSRGTGDTEAFF,TGTGCCAGCAGCAGAGGGACAGGGGACACTGAAGCTTTCTTT
TRBJ1-6,TRBD1,-,TRBV7-2,CASSLSRQGNSPLHF,TGTGCCAGCAGCCTCTCCCGACAGGGAAATTCACCCCTCCACTTT
TRBJ2-1,TRBD2,few,TRBV30,CAWSLLAGGYGEQFF,TGTGCCTGGAGTCTACTAGCGGGGGGCTACGGTGAGCAGTTCTTC
TRBJ1-5,-,-,TRBV28,CASSPLTGPERGQPQHF,TGTGCCAGCAGTCCCTTAACCGGGCCAGAACGGGGTCAGCCCCAGCATTTT
TRBJ2-7,-,once,TRBV7-6,CASSPGRGSYEQYF,TGTGCCAGCAGTCCGGGGCGGGGCTCCTACGAGCAGTACTTC
TRBJ1-1,-,medium-sized,TRBV9,CASNPGNGYTEAFF,TGTGCCAGCAACCCGGGAAACGGATACACTGAAGCTTTCTTT
TRBJ1-6,-,once,TRBV30,CAWMRQFGPLHF,TGTGCCTGGATGCGACAGTTCGGGCCCCTCCACTTT
TRBJ1-2,TRBD1,-,TRBV6-1,CASSEDRGFYGYTF,TGTGCCAGCAGTGAAGACAGGGGATTCTATGGCTACACCTTC
TRBJ2-7,TRBD1,-,TRBV6-6,CASNHIGTATYEQYF,TGTGCCAGCAACCATATCGGGACAGCTACCTACGAGCAGTACTTC
TRBJ2-4,-,-,TRBV9,CASSGHSKNIQYF,TGTGCCAGCAGCGGGCACAGCAAAAACATTCAGTACTTC
TRBJ1-6,TRBD1,-,TRBV7-2,CASSFRGGTGETSSPLHF,TGTGCCAGCAGCTTTAGGGGGGGGACAGGGGAAACTAGTTCACCCCTCCACTTT
TRBJ1-2,TRBD1,-,TRBV7-8,CASGRGRGYTF,TGTGCCTCAGGCAGGGGGCGAGGCTACACCTTC
TRBJ2-3,-,-,TRBV7-2,CASSDTFGSNTDTQYF,TGTGCCAGCAGCGACACGTTTGGGTCCAACACAGATACGCAGTATTTT
TRBJ1-2,-,-,TRBV19,CASSRRENYGYTF,TGTGCCAGTAGTAGGAGGGAGAACTATGGCTACACCTTC
TRBJ1-1,TRBD1,-,TRBV29-1,CSVEDRGTGGFGAFF,TGCAGCGTTGAAGATAGGGGGACAGGGGGCTTCGGGGCTTTCTTT
TRBJ1-1,-,-,TRBV19,CASSSHPSTEAFF,TGTGCCAGTAGTAGTCACCCGAGCACTGAAGCTTTCTTT
TRBJ1-5,-,few,TRBV11-2,CASSLYSNSNQPQHF,TGTGCCAGCAGCTTATACAGTAATAGCAATCAGCCCCAGCATTTT
TRBJ1-4,-,-,TRBV30,CAWNSQATNEKLFF,TGTGCCTGGAATAGTCAGGCAACTAATGAAAAACTGTTTTTT
TRBJ1-1,-,-,TRBV30,CAWSPWRTEAFF,TGTGCCTGGAGCCCTTGGAGAACTGAAGCTTTCTTT
TRBJ1-1,-,-,TRBV5-6,CASSSGTFEAFF,TGTGCCAGCAGCTCCGGGACATTCGAAGCTTTCTTT
TRBJ2-1,TRBD1,-,TRBV9,CASSVDLTGGHEQFF,TGTGCCAGCAGCGTAGATTTAACAGGGGGGCATGAGCAGTTCTTC
TRBJ2-1,TRBD2,-,TRBV19,CASSGGGSYNEQFF,TGTGCCAGTAGTGGGGGGGGCTCCTACAATGAGCAGTTCTTC
TRBJ1-5,-,-,TRBV7-3,CASSLISGQPQHF,TGTGCCAGCAGCTTAATCTCCGGTCAGCCCCAGCATTTT
TRBJ2-5,TRBD1,-,TRBV10-3,CAIGQEETQYF,TGTGCCATCGGACAGGAAGAGACCCAGTACTTC
TRBJ1-6,-,-,TRBV7-9,CASSPGLLNNSPLHF,TGTGCCAGCAGCCCGGGACTCCTAAATAATTCACCCCTCCACTTT
TRBJ1-1,-,-,TRBV6-1,CASTPLGAANTEAFF,TGTGCCAGCACCCCCCTGGGGGCCGCGAACACTGAAGCTTTCTTT
TRBJ1-1,TRBD1,-,TRBV6-6,CASITGTGLRGSEAFF,TGTGCCAGCATCACCGGGACAGGGCTCCGGGGGTCTGAAGCTTTCTTT
TRBJ2-7,TRBD1,-,TRBV5-1,CASSPLVTGGLGEQYF,TGCGCCAGCAGCCCTCTCGTGACAGGGGGTTTGGGCGAGCAGTACTTC
TRBJ2-1,TRBD2,-,TRBV6-5,CASRLAGVMDEQFF,TGTGCCAGCAGACTAGCGGGGGTGATGGATGAGCAGTTCTTC
TRBJ2-7,-,-,TRBV10-3,CAITGRTPYEQYF,TGTGCCATCACGGGAAGGACCCCCTACGAGCAGTACTTC
TRBJ2-1,TRBD1,once,TRBV7-9,CASSPARTGLGEQFF,TGTGCCAGCAGCCCCGCCCGGACAGGGCTAGGTGAGCAGTTCTTC
TRBJ2-3,TRBD1,-,TRBV25-1,CASNPGQGLGTQYF,TGTGCCAGCAACCCGGGACAGGGACTTGGTACGCAGTATTTT
TRBJ1-5,TRBD1,few,TRBV4-3,CASSQGWTGDQPQHF,TGCGCCAGCAGCCAAGGTTGGACAGGGGATCAGCCCCAGCATTTT
TRBJ2-6,-,-,TRBV28,CASRLSGANVLTF,TGTGCCAGCAGACTTTCTGGGGCCAACGTCCTGACTTTC
TRBJ2-1,TRBD2,once,TRBV2,CASSEQRGIYNEQFF,TGTGCCAGCAGTGAGCAGCGGGGGATCTACAATGAGCAGTTCTTC